This TCR beta chain was documented in a study of blood T cell repertoires in COVID-19. CDR1 SNHLY and CDR2 FYNNEI come from the germline V gene. The CDR3 totals 13 residues. V was pared by 4 bases and J by 3 bases, with 3 bases of the junction left unmatched. The repertoire was sequenced with immunoSEQ multiplex PCR; TCRdb's copy has only in-frame clones and lacks some. Counted here are about 120,000 clones, roughly 76% occurring once; the ten biggest clones make up less than 11%. The source material was peripheral blood. The chain joins TRBV2 to TRBJ2-7; 7 bases fit TRBD2. The sequence came from a human donor in a cohort sampled during active COVID-19. CDR3 DNA sequence: TGTGCCAGCAGTGTAGGCGGGGGCTACGAGCAGTACTTC. Protein: CASSVGGGYEQYF.